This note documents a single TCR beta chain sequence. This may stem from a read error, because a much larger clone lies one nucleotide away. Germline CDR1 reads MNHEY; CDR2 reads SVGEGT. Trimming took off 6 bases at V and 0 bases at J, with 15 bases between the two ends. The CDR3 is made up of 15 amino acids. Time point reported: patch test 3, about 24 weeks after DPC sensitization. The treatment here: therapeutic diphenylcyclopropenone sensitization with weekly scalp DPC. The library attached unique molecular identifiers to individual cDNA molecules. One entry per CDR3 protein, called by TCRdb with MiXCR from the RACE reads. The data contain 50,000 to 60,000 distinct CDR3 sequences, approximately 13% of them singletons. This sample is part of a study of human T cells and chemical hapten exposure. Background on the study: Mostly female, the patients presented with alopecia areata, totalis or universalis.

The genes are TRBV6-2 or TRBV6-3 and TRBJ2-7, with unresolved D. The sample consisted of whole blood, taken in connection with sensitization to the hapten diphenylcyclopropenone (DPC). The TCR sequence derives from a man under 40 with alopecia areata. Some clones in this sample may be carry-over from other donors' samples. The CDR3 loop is CASRRNGESSYEQYF. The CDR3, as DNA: TGTGCCAGCAGGAGAAATGGCGAGAGCTCCTACGAGCAGTACTTC.